The sequence of this T cell receptor beta chain was determined in a study of blood T cell repertoires in COVID-19. Libraries were prepared by immunoSEQ multiplex PCR; TCRdb keeps only in-frame clonotypes and omits some of them. Of 400,000 to 450,000 clones in the sample, about 90% were seen once. The V end was cut by 2 bases, the J end by 3 bases, with 14 bases between. This CDR3 region has 14 residues. The germline gives CDR1 GTSNPN, CDR2 SVGIG (reference sequence). Sample: peripheral blood. The sequence was obtained from a man aged 18 to 29 with COVID-19, enrolled during active disease. This sequence joins TRBV30 and TRBJ2-7, with D possibly being TRBD2 (6 bases). DNA for the CDR3: TGTGCCTGGAGTTTCCTGACGGGAGACTACGAGCAGTACTTC. Protein product: CAWSFLTGDYEQYF.